Presented here are 26 T cell receptor beta chains from one specimen sequenced in a study of cytomegalovirus exposure and HLA in healthy donors. The protocol was immunoSEQ multiplex PCR, while the TCRdb copy is restricted to in-frame clones and leaves out a portion. The sample has some 160,000 clones; more than 75% are singletons. What was sequenced was PBMCs. The receptors were gathered from a man between 18 and 29 years old in good health and CMV-seronegative.

The V and J genes are TRBV2 and TRBJ1-6; D might be TRBD1 (5 bases). The CDR3 is made up of 13 amino acids. Trimming took 5 bases from V and 11 from J, leaving 13 bases between them. In germline, CDR1 is SNHLY, CDR2 FYNNEI. The CDR3 here is CASSYTTDAPLHF. The DNA of the CDR3 is TGTGCCAGCAGTTATACGACAGATGCACCCCTCCACTTT.

V usage is TRBV10-3 and J usage is TRBJ2-6; TRBD2 matches at 9 bases. There are 16 residues in the CDR3. The trim removed 3 bases at V and 2 bases at J, leaving 2 bases unmatched. Looked up from germline, CDR1 is ENHRY and CDR2 is SYGVKD. CDR3 protein: CAISEAGGTGANVLTF. The CDR3 bases are TGTGCCATCAGTGAAGCGGGGGGAACTGGGGCCAACGTCCTGACTTTC.

This clone was counted a single time. The genes are TRBV5-1 and TRBJ2-1, with 8 bases identical to TRBD1. The junction had 4 bases not matched to a gene; V was cut back by 7 bases and J by 4 bases. Germline loops: CDR1 SGHRS, CDR2 YFSETQ. The CDR3 is 13 residues long. CDR3 nucleotides: TGCGCCAGCGGACAGGGTGGATACAATGAGCAGTTCTTC. Its translation: CASGQGGYNEQFF.

The chain is built from TRBV10-1 and TRBJ2-5; TRBD1 matches 9 bases. The CDR3 contains 14 residues. Germline CDR1 WNHNN, CDR2 SYGVQD (reference sequence). The trim removed 3 bases at V and 7 bases at J, leaving 6 bases unmatched. CDR3 sequence: CASSDPLGQGTQYF. The CDR3 bases are TGCGCCAGCAGTGACCCCTTGGGACAGGGGACCCAGTACTTC.

The sample holds a few counts of this clone. The genes are TRBV5-6 and TRBJ2-2; maybe TRBD2 (6 bases). Per germline, CDR1 SGHDT and CDR2 YYEEEE. This CDR3 is built from 15 residues. With 2 bases removed from V and 3 bases from J, the gap between germline ends came to 11 bases. The CDR3 DNA reads TGTGCCAGCAGCTTAGTGCGGGACTACACCGGGGAGCTGTTTTTT. It translates to CASSLVRDYTGELFF.

This clone was seen once. The chain joins TRBV5-1 to TRBJ2-1, with 8 bases fitting TRBD1. This CDR3 comprises 13 residues. V was pared by 2 bases and J by 9 bases, with 4 bases of the junction left unmatched. In germline, CDR1 is SGHRS, CDR2 YFSETQ. The CDR3 protein is CASSFGQGGEQFF. CDR3 bases: TGCGCCAGCAGCTTTGGACAGGGTGGTGAGCAGTTCTTC.

The V gene is TRBV5-6, the J gene TRBJ1-2, with a possible D match to TRBD1 (5 bases). V lost 1 base to trimming and J lost 4 bases, with 20 bases between them. Germline V gene sequence: CDR1 SGHDT, CDR2 YYEEEE. This CDR3 is built from 17 residues. The CDR3 protein is CASSLNPGQTLRYGYTF. The CDR3 region has the DNA TGTGCCAGCAGCTTGAATCCCGGACAAACACTTCGCTATGGCTACACCTTC.

The chain joins TRBV19 to TRBJ2-1; 10 nucleotides align to TRBD2. In germline, CDR1 is LNHDA, CDR2 SQIVND (reference sequence). The CDR3 totals 16 residues. Trimming cost V 3 bases and J 10 bases; bases outside gene matches: 12. CDR3 region: CASSMGAGGIVQEQFF. The CDR3 coding sequence is TGTGCCAGTAGTATGGGAGCGGGAGGGATAGTCCAGGAGCAGTTCTTC.

V is TRBV10-3 and J is TRBJ1-5, with 7 bases fitting TRBD1. The V gene end was trimmed by 4 bases and the J gene end by 4 bases; junction bases not matched to a gene: 4. The length of the CDR3 is 14 residues. CDR1 is ENHRY, CDR2 SYGVKD, per germline. CDR3 in DNA: TGTGCCATCAGTGGCCAGGGGGAGAATCAGCCCCAGCATTTT. Amino acid sequence: CAISGQGENQPQHF.

The chain links TRBV5-1 to TRBJ2-1; 7 nucleotides agree with TRBD1. V gave up 4 bases and J gave up 7 bases; unmatched junction bases: 8. Per the germline V gene, CDR1 is SGHRS and CDR2 is YFSETQ. The CDR3 covers 14 residues. The CDR3: CASSRQGDSNEQFF. The CDR3, as DNA: TGCGCCAGCAGCCGACAGGGCGATAGTAATGAGCAGTTCTTC.

The gene calls are TRBV7-9 and TRBJ1-2; 7 positions agree with TRBD1. J gave up 6 bases and V 7 bases, and 23 bases lay outside the gene matches. Looked up from germline, CDR1 is SEHNR and CDR2 is FQNEAQ (reference sequence). The CDR3 covers 18 residues. DNA for the CDR3: TGTGCCAGCACCAAACTAACCCCTTACAGGGGCGGAAGGAATGGCTACACCTTC. Amino acids: CASTKLTPYRGGRNGYTF.

The chain is built from TRBV2 and TRBJ1-4; D is unresolved. V was cut by 7 bases and J by 0 bases, with 12 bases left in between. Germline CDR1 reads SNHLY; CDR2 reads FYNNEI. The length of the CDR3 is 15 residues. The CDR3 protein is CASTPDWATNEKLFF. The CDR3 DNA follows: TGTGCCAGCACCCCAGACTGGGCAACTAATGAAAAACTGTTTTTT.

J is TRBJ2-3 and V is TRBV5-4, with D tentatively TRBD2 (5 bases). This CDR3 contains 14 residues. The V end lost 2 bases, the J end lost 1 base, and 8 bases lay between the germline ends. Per germline, CDR1 SGHNT and CDR2 YYREEE (reference sequence). CDR3 in DNA: TGTGCCAGCAGCTTAGGAGCGGGCACAGATACGCAGTATTTT. Its protein product is CASSLGAGTDTQYF.

This chain connects TRBV27 to TRBJ2-2; 9 bases map to TRBD1. The CDR3 covers 14 residues. Germline trimming cut 8 bases from V and 2 bases from J; bases unmatched to any gene: 3. From germline, CDR1 is MNHEY and CDR2 SMNVEV (reference sequence). The CDR3 spells CASQGQGNTGELFF. DNA of the CDR3: TGTGCCAGCCAGGGACAGGGCAACACCGGGGAGCTGTTTTTT.

This clone has a single count. This chain links TRBV19 with TRBJ2-7, with D tentatively TRBD1 (6 bases). The length of the CDR3 is 16 residues. Germline V gene lookup returns CDR1 LNHDA and CDR2 SQIVND (reference sequence). V lost 3 bases and J 1 base, leaving 16 bases between the germline ends. As DNA, the CDR3 is TGTGCCAGTAGTATTGGGGGCTGGGACGGATCCTACGAGCAGTACTTC. This sequence encodes CASSIGGWDGSYEQYF.

Notes on this clone: One end of the junction does not line up with germline, which may come from a read error. The chain carries TRBV7-9 and TRBJ1-2; tentative D call: TRBD1 (6 bases). This CDR3 contains 12 residues. Germline assignment: CDR1 SEHNR and CDR2 FQNEAQ (reference sequence). CDR3 protein: CASSLVETGHIF. CDR3 nucleotide sequence: TGTGCCAGCAGCTTAGTTGAGACAGGCCATATCTTC.

The V call is TRBV30, the J call TRBJ1-4; a weak D match, TRBD1 (5 bases). V lost 7 bases and J 0 bases, leaving 15 bases between the germline ends. This CDR3 is 15 amino acids long. In germline, CDR1 is GTSNPN, CDR2 SVGIG (reference sequence). CDR3 in DNA: TGTGCCTCCTCGGGGGGAACGCCAACTAATGAAAAACTGTTTTTT. Its translation is CASSGGTPTNEKLFF.

This clone has more than one count but fewer than ten. The V call is TRBV7-8, the J call TRBJ2-2; weak D call: TRBD2 (5 bases). Germline V CDR1 and CDR2: SGHVS, FQNEAQ. The CDR3 loop spans 15 amino acids. V gave up 3 bases and J gave up 2 bases, with 10 bases separating them. The chain's CDR3 is CASSFSPGNTGELFF. The DNA of the CDR3 is TGTGCCAGCAGCTTTTCTCCGGGAAACACCGGGGAGCTGTTTTTT.

The gene calls are TRBV5-1 and TRBJ1-4; tentative D call: TRBD1 (5 bases). Germline values: CDR1 SGHRS, CDR2 YFSETQ. This CDR3 region has 15 residues. Trimming removed 0 bases from V and 4 bases from J, with 10 bases in between. For the CDR3, the DNA is TGCGCCAGCAGCTTGGTTGGGGGGTTTAATGAAAAACTGTTTTTT. Translated, it gives CASSLVGGFNEKLFF.

This chain joins TRBV7-9 and TRBJ1-5; 7 bases fit TRBD1. The germline CDR1 and CDR2 sequences are SEHNR and FQNEAQ (reference sequence). This CDR3 comprises 15 residues. V shed 5 bases and J 0 bases; nucleotides not matched to a gene: 4. CDR3 region: CASSTGEHSNQPQHF. DNA for the CDR3: TGTGCCAGCAGCACAGGGGAACATAGCAATCAGCCCCAGCATTTT.

The gene calls are TRBV6-5 and TRBJ1-2; 9 bases are a match to TRBD1. V shed 4 bases and J 6 bases; nucleotides not matched to a gene: 6. Germline CDR1 reads MNHEY; CDR2 reads SVGAGI. The CDR3 covers 14 residues. CDR3 in amino acids: CASSSPGQGDGYTF. The CDR3 bases are TGTGCCAGCAGTTCTCCGGGACAGGGTGATGGCTACACCTTC.

The chain is built from TRBV6-5 and TRBJ2-7; D possibly corresponds to TRBD1 (6 bases). The CDR3 sequence is 15 residues long. V lost 0 bases, J lost 1 base, and 10 bases lay in between. The V gene's germline CDR1 is MNHEY and CDR2 SVGAGI. The chain's CDR3 is CASSYSRTDSYEQYF. The CDR3 nucleotides are TGTGCCAGCAGTTACTCGAGGACAGATTCCTACGAGCAGTACTTC.

J is TRBJ1-2 and V is TRBV5-1; 7 bases agree with TRBD1. After removal of 9 bases from V and 3 bases from J, the junction contained 17 bases not matched to a gene. This CDR3 is built from 16 residues. Germline values: CDR1 SGHRS, CDR2 YFSETQ. Here the CDR3 reads CATPGTQDRSDYGYTF. CDR3 DNA: TGCGCCACTCCCGGTACCCAGGACAGGTCAGACTATGGCTACACCTTC.

This chain uses TRBV9 with TRBJ2-4; tentatively, D is TRBD1 (5 bases). Per germline, CDR1 SGDLS and CDR2 YYNGEE. CDR3 size: 14 residues. V was cut by 2 bases and J by 6 bases, with 12 bases left in between. The CDR3 protein is CASSVSGLGNIQYF. Written as DNA, the CDR3 is TGTGCCAGCAGCGTGTCAGGGCTGGGAAACATTCAGTACTTC. Filled out from reference TRBV9 and TRBJ2-4, the complete variable domain reads DSGVTQTPKHLITATGQRVTLRCSPRSGDLSVYWYQQSLDQGLQFLIQYYNGEERAKGNILERFSAQQFPDLHSELNLSSLELGDSALYFCASSVSGLGNIQYFGAGTRLSVL.

V is TRBV28 and J is TRBJ1-6, with unresolved D. V lost 7 bases to trimming and J lost 0 bases, with 10 bases between them. CDR3 size: 15 residues. CDR1 is MDHEN and CDR2 is SYDVKM in the germline V gene. CDR3 in DNA: TGTGCCAGCACGAGGGCGAGCTCCTATAATTCACCCCTCCACTTT. Translation: CASTRASSYNSPLHF.

This chain links TRBV9 with TRBJ1-4, with D uncertain. From germline, CDR1 is SGDLS and CDR2 YYNGEE. V lost 0 bases and J lost 0, with 3 bases in between. The CDR3 covers 14 residues. As DNA, the CDR3 is TGTGCCAGCAGCGTAGCAGCAACTAATGAAAAACTGTTTTTT. It translates to CASSVAATNEKLFF.